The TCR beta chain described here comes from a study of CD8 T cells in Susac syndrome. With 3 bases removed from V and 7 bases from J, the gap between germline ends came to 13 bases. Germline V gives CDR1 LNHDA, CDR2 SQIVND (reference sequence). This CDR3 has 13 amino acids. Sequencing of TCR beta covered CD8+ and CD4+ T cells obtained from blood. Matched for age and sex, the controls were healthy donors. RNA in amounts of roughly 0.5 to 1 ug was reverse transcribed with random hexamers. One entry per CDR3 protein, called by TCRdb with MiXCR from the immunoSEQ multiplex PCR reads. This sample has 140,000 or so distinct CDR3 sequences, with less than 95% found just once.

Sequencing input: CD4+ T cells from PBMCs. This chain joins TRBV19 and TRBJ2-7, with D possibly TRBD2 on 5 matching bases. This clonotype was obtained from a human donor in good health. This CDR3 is CASSMDGRGEQYF. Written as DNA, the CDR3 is TGTGCCAGTAGTATGGATGGACGGGGAGAGCAGTACTTC.